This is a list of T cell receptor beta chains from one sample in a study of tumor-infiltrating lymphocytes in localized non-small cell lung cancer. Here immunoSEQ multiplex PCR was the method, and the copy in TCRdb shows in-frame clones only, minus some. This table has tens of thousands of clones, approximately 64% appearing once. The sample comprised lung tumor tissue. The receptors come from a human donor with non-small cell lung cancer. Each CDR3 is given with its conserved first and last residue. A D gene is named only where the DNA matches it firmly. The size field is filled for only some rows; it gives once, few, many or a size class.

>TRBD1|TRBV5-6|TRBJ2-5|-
CASSFQQGAETQYF
TGTGCCAGCAGCTTTCAACAGGGGGCAGAGACCCAGTACTTC
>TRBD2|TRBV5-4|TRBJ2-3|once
CASSRRETPSTDTQYF
TGTGCCAGCAGCCGGCGGGAGACGCCTAGCACAGATACGCAGTATTTT
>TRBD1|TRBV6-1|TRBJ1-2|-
CASSGGTGGYGYTF
TGTGCCAGCAGTGGCGGGACAGGGGGCTATGGCTACACCTTC
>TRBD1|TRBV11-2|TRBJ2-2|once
CASSLGQVNTGELFF
TGTGCCAGCAGCCTGGGACAGGTCAACACCGGGGAGCTGTTTTTT
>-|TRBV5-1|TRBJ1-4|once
CASSRVGGSTNEKLFF
TGCGCCAGCAGCCGGGTTGGGGGTTCAACTAATGAAAAACTGTTTTTT
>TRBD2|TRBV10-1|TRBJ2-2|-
CASSGSGGNTGELFF
TGCGCCAGCAGTGGGAGCGGGGGGAACACCGGGGAGCTGTTTTTT
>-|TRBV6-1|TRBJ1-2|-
CASLPGGSRGYTF
TGTGCCAGCCTACCCGGCGGATCGCGGGGCTACACCTTC
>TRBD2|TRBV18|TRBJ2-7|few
CASSRTSGSDPYEQYF
TGTGCCAGCTCACGTACTAGCGGGAGCGACCCCTACGAGCAGTACTTC
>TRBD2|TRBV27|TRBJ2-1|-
CASSFSLAGEGNEQFF
TGTGCCAGCAGTTTTTCATTAGCGGGAGAGGGTAATGAGCAGTTCTTC
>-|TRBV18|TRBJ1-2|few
CASSRGMGEGYTF
TGTGCCAGCTCACGGGGAATGGGTGAGGGCTACACCTTC
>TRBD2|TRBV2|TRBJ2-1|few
CASSQAGLAVNDNEQFF
TGTGCCAGCAGCCAAGCTGGACTAGCGGTTAATGACAATGAGCAGTTCTTC
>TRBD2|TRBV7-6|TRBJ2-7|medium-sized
CASSHIGLAGDGLYF
TGTGCCAGCAGCCATATAGGACTAGCGGGAGACGGGCTGTACTTC
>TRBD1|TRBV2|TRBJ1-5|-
CASSASLTGNQPQHF
TGTGCCAGCAGCGCGTCCTTGACAGGGAATCAGCCCCAGCATTTT
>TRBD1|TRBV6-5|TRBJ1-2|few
CASSTRGHGYTF
TGTGCCAGCAGTACCAGGGGGCATGGCTACACCTTC
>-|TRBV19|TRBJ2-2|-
CASERAWGGELFF
TGTGCCAGTGAAAGGGCCTGGGGCGGGGAGCTGTTTTTT
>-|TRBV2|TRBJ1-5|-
CASSERGRDNQPQHF
TGTGCCAGCAGTGAAAGGGGCAGGGACAATCAGCCCCAGCATTTT
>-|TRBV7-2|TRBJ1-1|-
CASSFGGDTEAFF
TGTGCCAGCAGCTTTGGGGGGGACACTGAAGCTTTCTTT
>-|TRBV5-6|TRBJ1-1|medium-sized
CASTWEGAHEAFF
TGTGCCAGCACCTGGGAGGGTGCCCATGAAGCTTTCTTT
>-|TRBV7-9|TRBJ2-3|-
CASSRDSTDTQYF
TGTGCCAGCAGCCGGGACAGCACAGATACGCAGTATTTT
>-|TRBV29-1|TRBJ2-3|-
CSAEGGPREADTQYF
TGCAGCGCCGAGGGGGGGCCCCGAGAGGCAGATACGCAGTATTTT
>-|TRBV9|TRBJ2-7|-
CASSPREYVSEQYF
TGTGCCAGCAGCCCGAGAGAGTATGTTTCCGAGCAGTACTTC
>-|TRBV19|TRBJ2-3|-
CASSMVGGPDTQYF
TGTGCCAGTAGTATGGTGGGAGGCCCAGATACGCAGTATTTT
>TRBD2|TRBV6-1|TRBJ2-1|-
CASRPGLAGEQFF
TGTGCCAGCCGACCGGGACTAGCCGGTGAGCAGTTCTTC
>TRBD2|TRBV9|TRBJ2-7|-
CASSVGGGYYEQYF
TGTGCCAGCAGCGTAGGGGGAGGGTATTACGAGCAGTACTTC
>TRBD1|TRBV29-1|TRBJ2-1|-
CSVGGQGEEQFF
TGCAGCGTTGGGGGACAGGGTGAAGAGCAGTTCTTC
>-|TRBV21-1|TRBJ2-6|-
CAISGQGISGANVLTF
TGTGCCATCTCGGGACAGGGGATATCTGGGGCCAACGTCCTGACTTTC
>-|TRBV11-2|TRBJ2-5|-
CASSLDVGYGAPQYF
TGTGCCAGCAGCTTAGACGTGGGATACGGGGCCCCCCAGTACTTC
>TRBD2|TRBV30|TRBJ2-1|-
CAWRRGLDGHEQFF
TGTGCCTGGAGGCGGGGACTAGATGGTCATGAGCAGTTCTTC
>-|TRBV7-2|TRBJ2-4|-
CASSVGRWNIQYF
TGTGCCAGCAGCGTTGGCCGGTGGAACATTCAGTACTTC
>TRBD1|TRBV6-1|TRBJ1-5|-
CASSFRTGLGQPQHF
TGTGCCAGCAGTTTCCGGACAGGGTTGGGCCAGCCCCAGCATTTT
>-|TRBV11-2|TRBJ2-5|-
CASMWGPSYQETQYF
TGTGCCAGCATGTGGGGACCCTCGTACCAAGAGACCCAGTACTTC
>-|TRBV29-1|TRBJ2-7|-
CSVGRRGSEQYF
TGCAGCGTTGGAAGGAGGGGCTCCGAGCAGTACTTC
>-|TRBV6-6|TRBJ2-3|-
CASRAGDTQYF
TGTGCCAGTCGGGCGGGAGATACGCAGTATTTT
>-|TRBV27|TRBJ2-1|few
CASTSPRDVVQFF
TGTGCCAGCACCTCCCCGCGGGACGTTGTTCAGTTCTTC
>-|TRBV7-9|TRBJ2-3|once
CATSRGQREDTQYF
TGTGCCACCTCGAGGGGACAACGGGAAGATACGCAGTATTTT
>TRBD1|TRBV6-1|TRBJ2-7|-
CASSEFRGPYEQYF
TGTGCCAGCAGTGAATTCAGGGGGCCCTACGAGCAGTACTTC
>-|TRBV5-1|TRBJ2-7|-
CASSLSLQGIYEQYF
TGCGCCAGCAGCTTGAGTTTACAGGGAATTTACGAGCAGTACTTC
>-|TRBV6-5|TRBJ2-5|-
CASSVGQNQETQYF
TGTGCCAGCAGTGTCGGACAGAACCAAGAGACCCAGTACTTC
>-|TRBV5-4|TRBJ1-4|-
CASSLRSTGNEKLFF
TGTGCCAGCAGCCTACGATCAACAGGGAATGAAAAACTGTTTTTT
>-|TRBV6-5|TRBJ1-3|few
CASSFRDPVAGNTIYF
TGTGCCAGCAGTTTCAGGGACCCTGTGGCTGGAAACACCATATATTTT
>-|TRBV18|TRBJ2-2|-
CASSPRQGQAGAGGELFF
TGTGCCAGCTCACCACGACAGGGCCAGGCGGGAGCCGGCGGGGAGCTGTTTTTT
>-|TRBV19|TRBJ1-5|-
CASSSLPVSNQPQHF
TGTGCCAGTAGTAGTCTGCCAGTTAGCAATCAGCCCCAGCATTTT
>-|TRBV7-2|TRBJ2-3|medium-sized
CASSWATDTQYF
TGTGCCAGCAGCTGGGCAACAGATACGCAGTATTTT
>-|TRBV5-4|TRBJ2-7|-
CASSSTVAYEQYF
TGTGCCAGCAGCTCAACAGTAGCCTACGAGCAGTACTTC
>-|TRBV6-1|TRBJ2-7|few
CAHSSGYEQYF
TGTGCCCATTCATCGGGTTACGAGCAGTACTTC
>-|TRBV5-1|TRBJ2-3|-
CASSLAFGLDTQYF
TGCGCCAGCAGCTTGGCCTTTGGGTTGGATACGCAGTATTTT
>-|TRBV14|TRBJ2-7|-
CASSYSQHTYEQYF
TGTGCCAGCAGCTACTCCCAACACACCTACGAGCAGTACTTC
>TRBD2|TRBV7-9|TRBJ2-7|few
CASSLASSGSVSYEQYF
TGTGCCAGCAGCTTAGCCAGCAGCGGGAGTGTCTCCTACGAGCAGTACTTC
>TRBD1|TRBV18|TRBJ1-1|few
CASSPLTGGGTEAFF
TGTGCCAGCTCACCATTGACAGGGGGGGGCACTGAAGCTTTCTTT
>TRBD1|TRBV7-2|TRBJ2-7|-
CASSSGQGYSEQYF
TGTGCCAGCAGCTCGGGACAGGGGTACTCCGAGCAGTACTTC